This section outlines one TCR beta chain sequence together with its context. The sample is drawn from a study of blood T cell repertoires in COVID-19. Here immunoSEQ multiplex PCR was the method, and the copy in TCRdb shows in-frame clones only, minus some. Found here are roughly 55,000 clones, roughly 80% of them singletons; the top ten hold 1.5% to 2%. Germline V gives CDR1 SGHKS, CDR2 YYEKEE (reference sequence). The CDR3 is made up of 15 amino acids. Trimming pared 3 bases from V and 0 bases from J, leaving 9 bases between. The sequenced material came from peripheral blood. V and J are TRBV5-5 and TRBJ2-2; maybe TRBD1 (5 bases). This sequence originates from a woman aged 55-69 years with acute or convalescent COVID-19. CDR3 sequence reads: CASSWGLTNTGELFF. CDR3 DNA sequence: TGTGCCAGCAGCTGGGGCCTAACGAACACCGGGGAGCTGTTTTTT.